The clone carrying this T cell receptor beta chain showed up just a few times. The antigen remains unidentified. The CDR3 extends over 13 amino acids. Germline CDR1 GTSNPN, CDR2 SVGIG (reference sequence). V lost 2 bases to trimming and J lost 1 base, with 8 bases between them. The source of the sample is a study of early T cells in non-severe SARS-CoV-2 infection. The wider study: Sequencing input comprised bulk RNA from unsorted whole blood; chain pairing was not available.

Regarding the study as a whole: VDJdb matches were skewed toward anti-spike CD8 T cell responses.

Unique molecular identifiers tagged individual cDNA molecules. TCRdb itself ran the 5' RACE reads through MiXCR, one entry per CDR3 protein. The sample shows more than 65,000 distinct CDR3 sequences, approximately 13% of them seen only once. The clonotype was recovered from an adult who was a healthcare worker with PCR-confirmed SARS-CoV-2 infection or an uninfected control (not recorded which). Material: whole blood. The J gene is TRBJ2-5, the V gene TRBV30; D possibly corresponds to TRBD1 (5 bases). The CDR3, as DNA: TGTGCCTGGAGTTCAGGGCCCCAAGAGACCCAGTACTTC. Translating gives CAWSSGPQETQYF.